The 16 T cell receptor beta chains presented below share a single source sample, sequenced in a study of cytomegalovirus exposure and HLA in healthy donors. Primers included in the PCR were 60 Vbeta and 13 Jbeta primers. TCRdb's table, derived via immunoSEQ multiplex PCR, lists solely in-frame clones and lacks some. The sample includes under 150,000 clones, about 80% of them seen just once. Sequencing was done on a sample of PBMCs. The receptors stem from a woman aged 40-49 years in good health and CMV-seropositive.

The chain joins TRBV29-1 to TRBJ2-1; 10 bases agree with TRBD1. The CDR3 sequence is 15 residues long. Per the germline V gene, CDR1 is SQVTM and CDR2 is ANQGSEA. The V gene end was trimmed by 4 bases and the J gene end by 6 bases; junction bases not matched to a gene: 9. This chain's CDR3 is CSVARQGAVSNEQFF. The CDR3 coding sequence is TGCAGCGTTGCGCGACAGGGGGCGGTGAGCAATGAGCAGTTCTTC.

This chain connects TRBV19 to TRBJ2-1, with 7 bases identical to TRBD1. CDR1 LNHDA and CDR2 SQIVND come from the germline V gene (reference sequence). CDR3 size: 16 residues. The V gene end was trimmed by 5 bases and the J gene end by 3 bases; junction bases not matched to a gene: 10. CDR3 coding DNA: TGTGCCAGTAGTTCATTCAGACAGGGTAACTACAATGAGCAGTTCTTC. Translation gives CASSSFRQGNYNEQFF.

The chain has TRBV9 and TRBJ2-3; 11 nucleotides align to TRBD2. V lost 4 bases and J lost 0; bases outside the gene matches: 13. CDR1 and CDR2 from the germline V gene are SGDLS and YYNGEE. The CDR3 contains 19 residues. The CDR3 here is CASSPSTSGAYWSTDTQYF. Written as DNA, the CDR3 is TGTGCCAGCAGCCCCTCGACTAGCGGGGCCTATTGGAGCACAGATACGCAGTATTTT.

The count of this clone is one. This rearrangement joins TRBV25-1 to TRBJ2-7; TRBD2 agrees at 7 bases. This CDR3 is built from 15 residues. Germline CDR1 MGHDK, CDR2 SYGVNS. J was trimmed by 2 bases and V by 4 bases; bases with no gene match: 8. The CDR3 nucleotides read TGTGCCAGCAGTGCCCTGGGGGGGACCACCTACGAGCAGTACTTC. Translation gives CASSALGGTTYEQYF.

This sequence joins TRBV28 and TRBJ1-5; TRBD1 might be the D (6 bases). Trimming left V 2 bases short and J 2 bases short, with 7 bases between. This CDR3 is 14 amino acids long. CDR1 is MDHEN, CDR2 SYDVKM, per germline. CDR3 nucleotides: TGTGCCAGCAGTTTAGGGGGCGGCAATCAGCCCCAGCATTTT. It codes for CASSLGGGNQPQHF. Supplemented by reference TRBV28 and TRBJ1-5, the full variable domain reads DVKVTQSSRYLVKRTGEKVFLECVQDMDHENMFWYRQDPGLGLRLIYFSYDVKMKEKGDIPEGYSVSREKKERFSLILESASTNQTSMYLCASSLGGGNQPQHFGDGTRLSIL.

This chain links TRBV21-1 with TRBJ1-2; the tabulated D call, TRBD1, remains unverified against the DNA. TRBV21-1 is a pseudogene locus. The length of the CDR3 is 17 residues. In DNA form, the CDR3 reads TGTGCCAGCAGAACGGGACAGGAGGGCTATCTGGGCGGCGGCTACACCTTC. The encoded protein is CASRTGQEGYLGGGYTF.

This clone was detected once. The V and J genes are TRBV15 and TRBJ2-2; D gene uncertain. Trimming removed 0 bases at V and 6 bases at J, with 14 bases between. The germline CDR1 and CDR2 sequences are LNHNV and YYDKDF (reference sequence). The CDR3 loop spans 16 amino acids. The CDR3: CATSRETVEVAGELFF. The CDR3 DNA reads TGTGCCACCAGCAGAGAAACAGTAGAAGTGGCCGGGGAGCTGTTTTTT.

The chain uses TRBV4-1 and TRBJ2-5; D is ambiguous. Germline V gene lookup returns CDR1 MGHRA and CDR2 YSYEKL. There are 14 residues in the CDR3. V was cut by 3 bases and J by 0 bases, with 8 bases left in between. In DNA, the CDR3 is TGCGCCAGCAGCCAGGGCTCGTACCAAGAGACCCAGTACTTC. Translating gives CASSQGSYQETQYF.

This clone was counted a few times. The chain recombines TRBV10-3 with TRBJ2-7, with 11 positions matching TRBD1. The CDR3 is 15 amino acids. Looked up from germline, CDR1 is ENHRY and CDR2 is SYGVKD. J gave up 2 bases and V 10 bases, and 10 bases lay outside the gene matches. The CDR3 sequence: CATSERDRGTYEQYF. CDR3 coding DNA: TGTGCCACCTCCGAACGGGACAGGGGGACCTACGAGCAGTACTTC.

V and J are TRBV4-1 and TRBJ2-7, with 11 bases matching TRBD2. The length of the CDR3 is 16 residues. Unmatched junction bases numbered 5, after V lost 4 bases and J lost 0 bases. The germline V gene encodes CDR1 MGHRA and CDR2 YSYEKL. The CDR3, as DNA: TGCGCCAGCAGCCGCACCGGGACTAGCGGCTCCTACGAGCAGTACTTC. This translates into CASSRTGTSGSYEQYF.

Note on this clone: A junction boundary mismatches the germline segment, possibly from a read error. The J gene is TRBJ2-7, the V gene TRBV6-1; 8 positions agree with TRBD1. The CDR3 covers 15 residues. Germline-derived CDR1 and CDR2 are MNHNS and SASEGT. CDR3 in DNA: TGTGCCAGCAGTACGGCCGGGACAGGCTCCCACGAGCAGTACTTC. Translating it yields CASSTAGTGSHEQYF.

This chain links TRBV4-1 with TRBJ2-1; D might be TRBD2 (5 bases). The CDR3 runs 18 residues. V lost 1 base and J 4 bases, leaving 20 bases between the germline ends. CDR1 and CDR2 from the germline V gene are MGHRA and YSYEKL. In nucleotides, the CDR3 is TGCGCCAGCAGCCAAGCTCGGGGAGCAACCTCCCTATACAATGAGCAGTTCTTC. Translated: CASSQARGATSLYNEQFF.

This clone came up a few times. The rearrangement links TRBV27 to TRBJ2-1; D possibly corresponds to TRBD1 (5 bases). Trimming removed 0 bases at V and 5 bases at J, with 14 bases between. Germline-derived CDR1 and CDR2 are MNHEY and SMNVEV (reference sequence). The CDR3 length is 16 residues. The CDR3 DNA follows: TGTGCCAGCAGTTTATCCAGACAGAACCTAAACAATGAGCAGTTCTTC. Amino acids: CASSLSRQNLNNEQFF.

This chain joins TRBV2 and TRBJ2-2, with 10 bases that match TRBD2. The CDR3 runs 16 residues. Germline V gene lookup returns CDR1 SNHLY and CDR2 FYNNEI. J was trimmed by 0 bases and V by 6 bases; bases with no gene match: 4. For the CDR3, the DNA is TGTGCCAGCAGGTGGACTAGCGGCGCGAACACCGGGGAGCTGTTTTTT. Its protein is CASRWTSGANTGELFF. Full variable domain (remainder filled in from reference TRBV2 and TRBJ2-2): EPEVTQTPSHQVTQMGQEVILRCVPISNHLYFYWYRQILGQKVEFLVSFYNNEISEKSEIFDDQFSVERPDGSNFTLKIRSTKLEDSAMYFCASRWTSGANTGELFFGEGSRLTVL.

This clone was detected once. This CDR3 is CASSYQDGRHNEQFF. The CDR3, as DNA: TGTGCCAGCAGTTACCAGGACGGGAGACACAATGAGCAGTTCTTC. The chain recombines TRBV6-6 with TRBJ2-1; D might be TRBD2 (6 bases). The CDR3 covers 15 residues. Per germline, CDR1 MNHNY and CDR2 SVGAGI (reference sequence). V was pared by 2 bases and J by 5 bases, with 13 bases between.

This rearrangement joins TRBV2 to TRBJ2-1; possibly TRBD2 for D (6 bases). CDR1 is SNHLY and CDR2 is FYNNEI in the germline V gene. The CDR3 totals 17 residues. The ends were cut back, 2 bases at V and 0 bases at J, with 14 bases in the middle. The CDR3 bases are TGTGCCAGCAGTGAAAGGGGCGGGGCGAGCTCCTACAATGAGCAGTTCTTC. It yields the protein CASSERGGASSYNEQFF.